The TCR beta chain under discussion was sequenced for a study of response to subunit inactivated influenza vaccine. Germline values: CDR1 MNHEY, CDR2 SVGAGI. This CDR3 region has 14 residues. V was pared by 6 bases and J by 1 base, with 5 bases of the junction left unmatched. TCRdb reanalysed the RT-PCR reads using MiXCR and keeps one entry per CDR3 protein. The table shows 560,000 or so distinct CDR3 sequences, with approximately 7.1% occurring only once. The study, taken as a whole, reports: Each seasonal flu vaccination may recruit only limited new T cells, authors suggested.

Notes on this clonotype: Antigen unknown.

The TCR originated in a man aged 50-75 years who received an inactivated influenza vaccine. This material consisted of PBMCs from blood, taken less than 30 months after vaccination. The chain joins TRBV6-5 to TRBJ1-1; TRBD1 matches 7 bases. The CDR3, as DNA: TGTGCCAGCAGATTAGGGGGCCGGAACACTGAAGCTTTCTTT. Residues: CASRLGGRNTEAFF.